These 25 T cell receptor beta chains came from one sample sequenced in a study of regulatory T cells in long-lasting Graves disease. The time point denotes: newly diagnosed GD, antithyroid drugs for less than 3 months. From PBMCs, RNA was extracted and then used to make the TCR library. With iRepertoire HTBI primers and Arm-PCR of CDR3 regions, TCR beta libraries were built. MiXCR, applied by TCRdb to the multiplex PCR reads, yields one record per CDR3 protein. The sample consists of about 460,000 distinct CDR3 sequences, around 13% of them appearing once. Separately, the same data were catalogued under a study of T cells in Graves' hyperthyroidism and ophthalmopathy.

Sequences were derived from peripheral blood mononuclear cells (PBMCs), sampled at new diagnosis, from a patient treated with antithyroid drugs. The receptors originated from a woman aged 45-65 years with Graves disease.

This clonotype was detected a few times. Being one base from a much bigger clone, this may be a read error. The gene calls are TRBV11-2 and TRBJ2-2; 8 nucleotides line up with TRBD2. Unmatched junction bases numbered 13, after V lost 5 bases and J lost 8 bases. Germline lookup yields CDR1 SGHAT and CDR2 FQNNGV. This CDR3 is 16 amino acids long. CDR3 nucleotide sequence: TGTGCCAGCAGCACCATCCCTAAGCGGGGGCAGGGGGAGCTGTTTTTT. The encoded protein is CASSTIPKRGQGELFF. Filled out from reference TRBV11-2 and TRBJ2-2, the complete variable domain reads EAGVAQSPRYKIIEKRQSVAFWCNPISGHATLYWYQQILGQGPKLLIQFQNNGVVDDSQLPKDRFSAERLKGVDSTLKIQPAKLEDSAVYLCASSTIPKRGQGELFFGEGSRLTVL.

This clonotype has a count of ten or more. The chain recombines TRBV28 with TRBJ1-1; 7 bases align to TRBD1. The germline V gene encodes CDR1 MDHEN and CDR2 SYDVKM. With V trimmed by 6 bases and J by 6 bases, 10 bases remained unmatched. The length of the CDR3 is 14 residues. CDR3: CASSRNRGWPEAFF. CDR3 nucleotide sequence: TGTGCCAGCAGCCGTAACAGGGGCTGGCCTGAAGCTTTCTTT.

The V and J genes are TRBV10-3 and TRBJ2-2; 14 bases match TRBD2. CDR3 length: 16 amino acids. The junction had 4 bases not matched to a gene; V was cut back by 4 bases and J by 6 bases. From germline, CDR1 is ENHRY and CDR2 SYGVKD. CDR3 coding DNA: TGTGCCATCAGTGCAGGACTAGCGGGAGGATCCGGGGAGCTGTTTTTT. Its translation: CAISAGLAGGSGELFF.

This clonotype was observed a few times. Its ends do not fully match the called genes, so a read error is possible. This chain uses TRBV5-1 with TRBJ1-4, with D unclear. This CDR3 contains 14 residues. In germline, CDR1 is SGHRS, CDR2 YFSETQ. The CDR3 nucleotides are TGCGCCAGCAGTTTGGGCCCCGGGAATGAAAAACTGTTTTTT. This gives the protein CASSLGPGNEKLFF.

This clonotype was recorded many times. J is TRBJ1-5 and V is TRBV6-2 or TRBV6-3; no clear D gene. V shed 0 bases and J shed 4 bases, with 4 bases lying between them. CDR1 and CDR2 (germline): MNHEY, SVGEGT. This CDR3 is 13 amino acids long. CDR3 sequence (DNA): TGTGCCAGCAGTTACTCCCCGAATCAGCCCCAGCATTTT. Its protein is CASSYSPNQPQHF.

The chain is built from TRBV2 and TRBJ2-7, with D perhaps TRBD2 (6 bases). In germline, CDR1 is SNHLY, CDR2 FYNNEI. The CDR3 loop spans 14 amino acids. V lost 0 bases and J 3 bases, leaving 9 bases between the germline ends. The CDR3 region has the DNA TGTGCCAGCAGTGAAGCGGGCGGGGACTACGAGCAGTACTTC. Translating it yields CASSEAGGDYEQYF.

This clonotype appeared many times. V usage is TRBV6-1 and J usage is TRBJ1-1; perhaps TRBD1 as D (5 bases). This CDR3 region has 13 residues. CDR1 and CDR2 (germline): MNHNS, SASEGT. V was pared by 10 bases and J by 11 bases, with 23 bases between. The CDR3 nucleotides read TGTGCCACTCAAAGGGCCGGTGGGGCAGGGGCTTTCTTT. Translating it yields CATQRAGGAGAFF.

This clonotype was detected many times. This rearrangement joins TRBV3-1 to TRBJ2-3, with D tentatively TRBD2 (5 bases). V dropped 2 bases and J dropped 4 bases, with 10 bases sitting between them. This CDR3 spans 14 amino acids. Germline V gene data show CDR1 as LGHDT and CDR2 as YNNKEL (reference sequence). CDR3 coding DNA: TGTGCCAGCAGCCAACATACGGGATCAGATACGCAGTATTTT. This encodes CASSQHTGSDTQYF.

In its sample, this clonotype was seen many times. This chain joins TRBV11-1 and TRBJ2-1; D is unresolved. The CDR3 runs to 14 residues. Germline CDR1 reads SGHAT; CDR2 reads FQDESV (reference sequence). The V end was cut by 2 bases, the J end by 4 bases, with 9 bases between. The CDR3 reads CASSLILGYNEQFF. The CDR3 coding sequence is TGTGCCAGCAGCTTAATTCTAGGGTACAATGAGCAGTTCTTC.

The chain has TRBV9 and TRBJ2-2; D is unresolved. Per the germline V gene, CDR1 is SGDLS and CDR2 is YYNGEE. V shed 1 base and J shed 3 bases, with 4 bases lying between them. The CDR3 length is 13 residues. CDR3 sequence reads: CASSVQDTGELFF. In DNA form, the CDR3 reads TGTGCCAGCAGCGTACAGGACACCGGGGAGCTGTTTTTT. Combining the CDR3 with reference TRBV9 and TRBJ2-2 gives the whole variable domain DSGVTQTPKHLITATGQRVTLRCSPRSGDLSVYWYQQSLDQGLQFLIQYYNGEERAKGNILERFSAQQFPDLHSELNLSSLELGDSALYFCASSVQDTGELFFGEGSRLTVL.

This clonotype was observed a few times. This chain connects TRBV29-1 to TRBJ2-1; D may be TRBD1 (6 bases). Trimming shortened V by 2 bases and J by 5 bases, and 10 bases separated the two germline ends. The CDR3 extends over 13 amino acids. Germline CDR1 SQVTM, CDR2 ANQGSEA. The CDR3 spells CSVERDKHNEQFF. The CDR3 nucleotides read TGCAGCGTTGAAAGGGACAAACACAATGAGCAGTTCTTC.

This clonotype was observed at least ten times. The chain links TRBV2 to TRBJ2-1, with 7 bases fitting TRBD2. The CDR3 spans 19 residues. The junction had 22 bases not matched to a gene; V was cut back by 4 bases and J by 7 bases. Germline loops: CDR1 SNHLY, CDR2 FYNNEI. The CDR3 nucleotides are TGTGCCAGCAGTGTTGGGTACGAGCTGGCGGGAGCCTCTGGAAATGAGCAGTTCTTC. Its translation: CASSVGYELAGASGNEQFF.

This clonotype turned up a few times. V and J are TRBV7-9 and TRBJ2-1, with 12 positions matching TRBD2. The CDR3 extends over 16 amino acids. Germline V gene data show CDR1 as SEHNR and CDR2 as FQNEAQ (reference sequence). The V gene end was trimmed by 2 bases and the J gene end by 9 bases; junction bases not matched to a gene: 8. The CDR3 DNA follows: TGTGCCAGCAGCTTAAGGCTAGCGGGAGGGCCGGGTGAGCAGTTCTTC. Protein product: CASSLRLAGGPGEQFF.

This clonotype was observed at least ten times. The chain has TRBV19 and TRBJ2-1, with TRBD2 matching 9 bases. The CDR3 consists of 20 residues. Germline CDR1 is LNHDA and CDR2 is SQIVND (reference sequence). The V gene end was trimmed by 7 bases and the J gene end by 0 bases; junction bases not matched to a gene: 19. The CDR3 DNA sequence: TGTGCCAGTACTAAATATGCTGTAGCGGGAGTTTCGAGCTCCTACAATGAGCAGTTCTTC. It specifies CASTKYAVAGVSSSYNEQFF.

Many counts were recorded for this clonotype. The chain couples TRBV2 to TRBJ2-7, with 11 nucleotides matching TRBD2. The V gene end was trimmed by 5 bases and the J gene end by 4 bases; junction bases not matched to a gene: 7. This CDR3 is built from 15 residues. Germline CDR1 and CDR2: SNHLY and FYNNEI. Here the CDR3 reads CASSRTSGYLYEQYF. The DNA of the CDR3 is TGTGCCAGCAGTCGGACTAGCGGGTATCTGTACGAGCAGTACTTC. Full variable domain (outside the CDR3, taken from reference TRBV2 and TRBJ2-7): EPEVTQTPSHQVTQMGQEVILRCVPISNHLYFYWYRQILGQKVEFLVSFYNNEISEKSEIFDDQFSVERPDGSNFTLKIRSTKLEDSAMYFCASSRTSGYLYEQYFGPGTRLTVT.

This clonotype has more than one count but fewer than ten. The chain has TRBV4-1 and TRBJ1-5, with TRBD1 as a possible D gene (5 bases). The germline V and J ends were trimmed by 0 bases and 4 bases, with 7 bases remaining between them. The CDR3 has 14 residues. Per germline, CDR1 MGHRA and CDR2 YSYEKL. The CDR3 loop is CASSQDWGNQPQHF. Here the CDR3 DNA reads TGCGCCAGCAGCCAAGATTGGGGGAATCAGCCCCAGCATTTT.

In its sample, this clonotype was seen many times. V is TRBV5-5 and J is TRBJ2-7; 13 nucleotides agree with TRBD2. Trimming at V came to 4 bases and at J to 3 bases, leaving 7 bases not matched to a gene. The CDR3 covers 16 residues. The germline CDR1 and CDR2 sequences are SGHKS and YYEKEE (reference sequence). The CDR3 sequence: CASSRGTSGNYYEQYF. In nucleotides, the CDR3 is TGTGCCAGCAGCCGGGGGACTAGCGGGAACTACTACGAGCAGTACTTC. The full variable domain, its missing parts supplied by reference TRBV5-5 and TRBJ2-7, is DAGVTQSPTHLIKTRGQQVTLRCSPISGHKSVSWYQQVLGQGPQFIFQYYEKEERGRGNFPDRFSARQFPNYSSELNVNALLLGDSALYLCASSRGTSGNYYEQYFGPGTRLTVT.

Turning to this clonotype: This may be a read error: a much more frequent sequence differs by one nucleotide. The chain recombines TRBV14 with TRBJ2-3; D is unresolved. This CDR3 spans 15 amino acids. Germline loops: CDR1 SGHDN, CDR2 FVKESK. V was cut by 2 bases and J by 6 bases, with 15 bases left in between. The CDR3 bases are TGTGCCAGCAGCCAATTGACCTGGGTCAAGGATACGCAGTATTTT. Translation: CASSQLTWVKDTQYF.

The sample holds many counts of this clonotype. V is TRBV12-3 or TRBV12-4 and J is TRBJ1-5, with 7 bases aligning to TRBD1. CDR3 size: 12 residues. The junction had 1 base not matched to a gene; V was cut back by 6 bases and J by 5 bases. The CDR3 sequence: CASSDRDQPQHF. In DNA form, the CDR3 reads TGTGCCAGCAGCGACAGGGATCAGCCCCAGCATTTT.

On this clonotype itself: It may be a read error: a sequence one base away is much more abundant. The rearrangement joins TRBV30 to TRBJ1-4; TRBD1 aligns across 8 bases. The CDR3 contains 15 residues. The V and J ends lost 3 bases and 10 bases, in that order; junction bases with no gene match: 13. CDR1 and CDR2 from the germline V gene are GTSNPN and SVGIG (reference sequence). The CDR3 sequence: CAWSYNRGTGGKLFF. The DNA for the CDR3 is TGTGCCTGGAGCTACAACAGGGGGACGGGAGGAAAACTGTTTTTT.

This clonotype has a handful of counts. The rearrangement uses TRBV3-1 and TRBJ1-2; D is uncertain. The CDR3 totals 13 residues. Trimming stripped 1 base from V and 4 bases from J, with 7 bases between. Per the germline V gene, CDR1 is LGHDT and CDR2 is YNNKEL (reference sequence). The CDR3 region has the DNA TGTGCCAGCAGCCAAGTCGCCGCCTATGGCTACACCTTC. The encoded protein is CASSQVAAYGYTF.

This clonotype was counted at least ten times. V and J are TRBV5-1 and TRBJ2-3; possibly TRBD1 for D (6 bases). Gene TRBJ1-1 matches the end of the DNA better, so the J call may be wrong. The CDR3 contains 11 residues. In germline, CDR1 is SGHRS, CDR2 YFSETQ. The CDR3, as DNA: TGCGCCAGCAGCCTACAGGGTAAAGCTTTCTTT. Amino acids: CASSLQGKAFF.

This sequence joins TRBV4-2 and TRBJ1-4; maybe TRBD1 (5 bases). The V end lost 0 bases, the J end lost 1 base, and 9 bases lay between the germline ends. In germline, CDR1 is LGHNA, CDR2 YNFKEQ. The CDR3 totals 16 residues. The CDR3 sequence is CASSQDGGVTNEKLFF. DNA for the CDR3: TGTGCCAGCAGCCAAGATGGGGGGGTAACTAATGAAAAACTGTTTTTT.

This clonotype came up many times. The gene calls are TRBV6-5 and TRBJ2-1; 15 bases are shared with TRBD2. The V segment lost 3 bases and the J segment 9 bases; nucleotides outside the gene matches: 9. Per germline, CDR1 MNHEY and CDR2 SVGAGI. The CDR3 is made up of 17 amino acids. The CDR3 nucleotides are TGTGCCAGCAGTTATGCCGGACTAGCGGGAGGGGGTATTGAGCAGTTCTTC. This translates into CASSYAGLAGGGIEQFF.

The V and J genes are TRBV20-1 and TRBJ2-7; 8 bases fit TRBD1. This CDR3 region has 12 residues. Germline assignment: CDR1 DFQATT and CDR2 SNEGSKA (reference sequence). The CDR3: CSLRTGLYEQYF. Written as DNA, the CDR3 is TGCAGCCTAAGGACAGGGTTATACGAGCAGTACTTC.